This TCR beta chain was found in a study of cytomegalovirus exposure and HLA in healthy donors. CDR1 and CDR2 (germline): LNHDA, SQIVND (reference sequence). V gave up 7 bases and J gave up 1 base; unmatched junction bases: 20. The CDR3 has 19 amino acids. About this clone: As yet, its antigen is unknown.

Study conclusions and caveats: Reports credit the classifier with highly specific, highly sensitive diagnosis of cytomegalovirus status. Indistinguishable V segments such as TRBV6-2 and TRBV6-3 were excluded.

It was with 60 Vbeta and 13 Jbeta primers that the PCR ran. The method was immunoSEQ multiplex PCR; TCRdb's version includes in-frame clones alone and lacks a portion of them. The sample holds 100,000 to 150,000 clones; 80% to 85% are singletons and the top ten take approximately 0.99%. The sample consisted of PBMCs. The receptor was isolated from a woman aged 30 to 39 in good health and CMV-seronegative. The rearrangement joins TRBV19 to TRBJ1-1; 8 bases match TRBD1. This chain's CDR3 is CASKKGLGARGPENTEAFF. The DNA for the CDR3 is TGTGCCAGTAAAAAGGGTCTTGGGGCCAGGGGGCCTGAGAACACTGAAGCTTTCTTT.